The 14 T cell receptor beta chains given below trace back to one sample, sequenced in a study of Ad26.COV2.S vaccination and SARS-CoV-2 variants (dated by TCRdb to the early 2020s). Library preparation used the immunoSEQ multiplex PCR assay. Entries here come from immuneACCESS through TCRdb and include only in-frame sequences with V and J called. Some clones fail to appear in such tables; in the studies checked, an unresolved V gene covers under half of the shortfall, and the cause of the remainder is unknown. The sample table shows about 440,000 clones, and around nine tenths are seen once. The biggest ten clones account for 9.5% to 15% of the sample. Per the publication, the treatment or condition label means: approximately 18 received Ad26.COV2.S at low or high dose, single or two shots; about 5 received placebo; per-sample allocation not given. For vaccine and placebo recipients, repertoires were sequenced using samples collected on day 63 after the first injection.

Specimen: peripheral blood, collected in a trial of Ad26.COV2.S vaccine versus placebo. Receptors were obtained from a person aged 18 to 59 who received the Ad26.COV2.S COVID-19 vaccine or a placebo.

This clone was seen just once. This CDR3 is also generated by other DNA sequences in the sample. The chain couples TRBV9 to TRBJ2-7, with a tentative D call TRBD2 (6 bases). Looked up from germline, CDR1 is SGDLS and CDR2 is YYNGEE. CDR3 length equals 14 residues. The V gene lost 0 bases and the J gene lost 4 bases, with 11 bases spanning the gap. This chain's CDR3 is CASSVAEGGYEQYF. CDR3 nucleotide sequence: TGTGCCAGCAGCGTAGCGGAGGGCGGGTACGAGCAGTACTTC.

V and J are TRBV18 and TRBJ1-4; the match to TRBD1 covers 10 bases. V trimming: 2 bases; J trimming: 8 bases; junction bases outside the gene matches: 2. The germline V gene has CDR1 KGHSH and CDR2 LQKENI. The CDR3 is made up of 14 amino acids. CDR3 sequence: CASSPLGQGEKLFF. The CDR3 DNA sequence: TGTGCCAGCTCACCATTGGGACAGGGGGAAAAACTGTTTTTT.

The chain couples TRBV18 to TRBJ2-7, with 13 bases identical to TRBD2. V shed 4 bases and J 4 bases; nucleotides not matched to a gene: 19. The germline V gene encodes CDR1 KGHSH and CDR2 LQKENI. The CDR3 consists of 20 residues. The CDR3 coding sequence is TGTGCCAGCTCACTAAAGACCCTGTCCCCGACTAGCGGGAGGTCGTACGAGCAGTACTTC. This codes for CASSLKTLSPTSGRSYEQYF.

The genes are TRBV28 and TRBJ1-1; D is undetermined. The CDR3 contains 14 residues. The germline V and J ends were trimmed by 6 bases and 1 base, with 12 bases remaining between them. The germline V gene has CDR1 MDHEN and CDR2 SYDVKM. CDR3 nucleotides: TGTGCCAGCAGCGAAGGGTTGGCGAACACTGAAGCTTTCTTT. This encodes CASSEGLANTEAFF.

The chain uses TRBV4-3 and TRBJ2-1; possible D gene TRBD1, 6 bases. The germline CDR1 and CDR2 sequences are LGHNA and YSLEER. CDR3 length: 16 amino acids. Trimming removed 4 bases from V and 0 bases from J, with 13 bases in between. The DNA of the CDR3 is TGCGCCAGCAGCCGAGGGGGAATCAGCTCCTACAATGAGCAGTTCTTC. Translating it yields CASSRGGISSYNEQFF.

The V and J genes are TRBV5-4 and TRBJ2-5, with D possibly matching TRBD1 (5 bases). V was cut by 3 bases and J by 5 bases, with 17 bases left in between. The germline V gene encodes CDR1 SGHNT and CDR2 YYREEE (reference sequence). This CDR3 has 15 amino acids. CDR3 DNA: TGTGCCAGCAGCTACCAGGGAAACCCGAGGGAGACCCAGTACTTC. This sequence encodes CASSYQGNPRETQYF. The entire variable domain, with the rest obtained from reference TRBV5-4 and TRBJ2-5, is as follows: ETGVTQSPTHLIKTRGQQVTLRCSSQSGHNTVSWYQQALGQGPQFIFQYYREEENGRGNFPPRFSGLQFPNYSSELNVNALELDDSALYLCASSYQGNPRETQYFGPGTRLLVL.

J is TRBJ2-1 and V is TRBV28; D is uncertain. The germline gives CDR1 MDHEN, CDR2 SYDVKM. Between the trimmed V and J ends, which lost 3 bases and 6 bases, there was a span of 6 bases. This CDR3 comprises 12 residues. The CDR3 is CASSFKFNEQFF. The DNA for the CDR3 is TGTGCCAGCAGTTTCAAGTTCAATGAGCAGTTCTTC.

The chain combines TRBV28 with TRBJ1-3, with TRBD1 as a possible D gene (6 bases). Trimming pared 8 bases from V and 0 bases from J, leaving 14 bases between. The CDR3 loop spans 15 amino acids. Germline CDR1 is MDHEN and CDR2 is SYDVKM. The CDR3 region is CASVDRPISGNTIYF. DNA of the CDR3: TGTGCCAGCGTAGACAGGCCTATCTCTGGAAACACCATATATTTT.

This chain connects TRBV13 to TRBJ2-1, with TRBD2 matching 12 bases. V lost 7 bases to trimming and J lost 4 bases; unmatched junction nucleotides: 5. CDR1 PRHDT and CDR2 FYEKMQ come from the germline V gene (reference sequence). This CDR3 contains 15 residues. CDR3 nucleotide sequence: TGTGCCAGCACGGGACTAGCGGGCCAGTACAATGAGCAGTTCTTC. This translates into CASTGLAGQYNEQFF.

V usage is TRBV27 and J usage is TRBJ2-1; 12 bases map to TRBD2. This CDR3 region has 16 residues. After removal of 1 base from V and 6 bases from J, the junction contained 4 bases not matched to a gene. Germline assignment: CDR1 MNHEY and CDR2 SMNVEV (reference sequence). The CDR3 here is CASSLLTSGRPNEQFF. CDR3 in DNA: TGTGCCAGCAGTTTATTGACTAGCGGGAGACCCAATGAGCAGTTCTTC.

This sequence joins TRBV19 and TRBJ2-3; the match to TRBD1 covers 9 bases. The length of the CDR3 is 14 residues. Losses at the gene ends were 11 bases for V and 6 bases for J; bases not matched to a gene: 12. Per germline, CDR1 LNHDA and CDR2 SQIVND (reference sequence). The CDR3 sequence: CACDRGTSSDTQYF. The CDR3 nucleotides are TGTGCCTGCGACAGGGGGACCTCCTCGGATACGCAGTATTTT.

This chain joins TRBV7-3 and TRBJ2-1; tentatively, D is TRBD2 (6 bases). Germline assignment: CDR1 SGHTA and CDR2 FQGTGA. V shed 5 bases and J shed 4 bases, with 15 bases lying between them. The CDR3 spans 15 residues. The CDR3 loop reads CASSAEGRGYNEQFF. Here the CDR3 DNA reads TGTGCCAGCAGCGCGGAGGGCCGTGGGTACAATGAGCAGTTCTTC. The full variable domain, with the rest looked up from reference TRBV7-3 and TRBJ2-1, is GAGVSQTPSNKVTEKGKYVELRCDPISGHTALYWYRQSLGQGPEFLIYFQGTGAADDSGLPNDRFFAVRPEGSVSTLKIQRTERGDSAVYLCASSAEGRGYNEQFFGPGTRLTVL.

The chain uses TRBV6-5 and TRBJ1-2; D gene ambiguous. The CDR3 consists of 15 residues. Germline CDR1 is MNHEY and CDR2 is SVGAGI. V shed 6 bases and J shed 2 bases, with 16 bases lying between them. The DNA of the CDR3 is TGTGCCAGCAGCTATACATGGAATCGGAACTATGGCTACACCTTC. It yields the protein CASSYTWNRNYGYTF.

The chain has TRBV3-1 (or the pseudogene TRBV3-2) and TRBJ2-7; D may be TRBD2 (5 bases). From germline, CDR1 is LGHDT and CDR2 YNNKEL (reference sequence). The CDR3 covers 12 residues. Trimming left V 3 bases short and J 7 bases short, with 10 bases between. The CDR3 bases are TGTGCCAGCAGCCATAGTGGGAGAGAGCAGTACTTC. The encoded protein is CASSHSGREQYF.